These 3 T cell receptor beta chains were all obtained from the same sample, sequenced in a study of control samples from healthy donors and cancer patients. Sequencing used immunoSEQ multiplex PCR; TCRdb keeps in-frame clones, though not all of them. The data show 50,000 to 75,000 clones, approximately 85% seen once. Sequenced material: blood. The source of these receptors is a man in his forties or fifties in good health.

This sequence joins TRBV7-9 and TRBJ2-1; D may match TRBD1 or TRBD2 (5 bases each). This CDR3 contains 15 residues. V was cut by 5 bases and J by 4 bases, with 15 bases left in between. CDR1 is SEHNR, CDR2 FQNEAQ, per germline (reference sequence). CDR3 in amino acids: CASSPTGRGYNEQFF. In nucleotides, the CDR3 is TGTGCCAGCAGCCCAACAGGTCGGGGATACAATGAGCAGTTCTTC. The variable domain in full, with the rest retrieved from reference TRBV7-9 and TRBJ2-1, is DTGVSQNPRHKITKRGQNVTFRCDPISEHNRLYWYRQTLGQGPEFLTYFQNEAQLEKSRLLSDRFSAERPKGSFSTLEIQRTEQGDSAMYLCASSPTGRGYNEQFFGPGTRLTVL.

This clone was counted a few times. CDR3 sequence (DNA): TGTGCCGCCGGGGGCTCAACTAATGAAAAACTGTTTTTT. It translates to CAAGGSTNEKLFF. The chain combines TRBV6-5 with TRBJ1-4; tentatively, D is TRBD1 (6 bases). CDR3 length: 13 residues. CDR1 is MNHEY, CDR2 SVGAGI, per germline. Trimming shortened V by 11 bases and J by 0 bases, and 10 bases separated the two germline ends.

The chain combines TRBV4-3 with TRBJ2-7; tentative D call: TRBD1 (5 bases). This CDR3 has 14 amino acids. CDR1 and CDR2 from the germline V gene are LGHNA and YSLEER. The V end lost 0 bases, the J end lost 2 bases, and 8 bases lay between the germline ends. CDR3 in DNA: TGCGCCAGCAGCCAAGAAACAGGACCCTACGAGCAGTACTTC. This codes for CASSQETGPYEQYF.